The next 32 T cell receptor beta chains were all read from a single sample in a study of chemoradiotherapy in HPV16-positive cancers. Sequencing was performed with immunoSEQ multiplex PCR; in TCRdb, only in-frame clones are kept and a portion is missing. The sample consists of around 2,000 clones, roughly four fifths of them appearing once. The sample in question was tumor tissue, obtained from a patient who underwent chemoradiotherapy. These receptors were collected from a human donor with HPV-associated anogenital cancer.

The chain uses TRBV5-6 and TRBJ2-1; 12 positions match TRBD2. Per the germline V gene, CDR1 is SGHDT and CDR2 is YYEEEE. The CDR3 runs 14 residues. V lost 2 bases and J lost 7; bases outside the gene matches: 1. CDR3 loop: CASSLLAGGNEQFF. DNA for the CDR3: TGTGCCAGCAGCTTACTAGCGGGAGGAAATGAGCAGTTCTTC.

In DNA, the CDR3 is TGCGCCAGCAGCTTGGTGGTATGGGAGACCCAGTACTTC. Translating gives CASSLVVWETQYF. The chain is built from TRBV5-1 and TRBJ2-5; D uncertain. CDR1 is SGHRS, CDR2 YFSETQ, per germline. V dropped 0 bases and J dropped 5 bases, with 8 bases sitting between them. The CDR3 runs 13 residues.

The V and J genes are TRBV18 and TRBJ1-2; no clear D gene. The CDR3 spans 13 residues. Germline CDR1 KGHSH, CDR2 LQKENI. V shed 2 bases and J shed 2 bases, with 6 bases lying between them. This chain's CDR3 is CASSPGPNYGYTF. CDR3 nucleotide sequence: TGTGCCAGCTCACCAGGGCCGAACTATGGCTACACCTTC.

The rearrangement uses TRBV2 and TRBJ1-6; 8 bases line up with TRBD1. With V trimmed by 5 bases and J by 10 bases, 13 bases remained unmatched. CDR1 is SNHLY and CDR2 is FYNNEI in the germline V gene. This CDR3 has 16 amino acids. The CDR3 bases are TGTGCCAGCAGTCCCAGGGGGCCGGTGAGTGACTCACCCCTCCACTTT. Its translation is CASSPRGPVSDSPLHF.

This chain uses TRBV5-6 with TRBJ1-2; perhaps TRBD1 as D (6 bases). This CDR3 comprises 12 residues. Trimming removed 9 bases from V and 2 bases from J, with 11 bases in between. From germline, CDR1 is SGHDT and CDR2 YYEEEE. This chain's CDR3 is CANADSNYGYTF. CDR3 DNA sequence: TGTGCCAACGCGGACAGCAACTATGGCTACACCTTC. The full variable domain, with the rest looked up from reference TRBV5-6 and TRBJ1-2, is DAGVTQSPTHLIKTRGQQVTLRCSPKSGHDTVSWYQQALGQGPQFIFQYYEEEERQRGNFPDRFSGHQFPNYSSELNVNALLLGDSALYLCANADSNYGYTFGSGTRLTVV.

The chain uses TRBV2 and TRBJ2-7; possibly TRBD2 for D (6 bases). Trimming shortened V by 4 bases and J by 2 bases, and 18 bases separated the two germline ends. Germline CDR1 and CDR2: SNHLY and FYNNEI. The CDR3 extends over 16 amino acids. This CDR3 is CASSAVGARGAYEQYF. In DNA, the CDR3 is TGTGCCAGCAGTGCGGTCGGCGCGCGGGGTGCCTACGAGCAGTACTTC.

V is TRBV4-2 and J is TRBJ2-3, with D perhaps TRBD1 (6 bases). From germline, CDR1 is LGHNA and CDR2 YNFKEQ. The V gene lost 0 bases and the J gene lost 4 bases, with 8 bases spanning the gap. The CDR3 is 14 amino acids. The CDR3 sequence: CASSQDRGSDTQYF. The CDR3 DNA reads as TGTGCCAGCAGCCAAGACAGGGGATCAGATACGCAGTATTTT.

The chain is built from TRBV9 and TRBJ2-2; 10 positions agree with TRBD2. Looked up from germline, CDR1 is SGDLS and CDR2 is YYNGEE. V was clipped by 4 bases and J by 6 bases; unmatched bases: 6. The CDR3 runs 15 residues. CDR3 region: CASSPSGRPSGELFF. In DNA form, the CDR3 reads TGTGCCAGCAGCCCTAGCGGGAGACCGTCCGGGGAGCTGTTTTTT.

The chain combines TRBV5-5 with TRBJ2-5; 10 bases agree with TRBD2. Germline assignment: CDR1 SGHKS and CDR2 YYEKEE (reference sequence). CDR3 size: 17 residues. After removal of 0 bases from V and 7 bases from J, the junction contained 12 bases not matched to a gene. The CDR3 is CASSLVAGGTGGVTQYF. The CDR3 DNA follows: TGTGCCAGCAGCTTGGTAGCGGGGGGTACCGGCGGGGTGACCCAGTACTTC.

This chain joins TRBV28 and TRBJ1-1; TRBD1 matches 9 bases. The germline V gene encodes CDR1 MDHEN and CDR2 SYDVKM. With 6 bases clipped from V and 4 bases from J, the junction kept 12 bases outside the gene matches. CDR3 length equals 16 residues. DNA for the CDR3: TGTGCCAGCAGGAGAACAGGGGGCTTAGGGGGCACTGAAGCTTTCTTT. This gives the protein CASRRTGGLGGTEAFF.

This clone was found once. This sequence joins TRBV5-1 and TRBJ1-2; D remains unclear. Per the germline V gene, CDR1 is SGHRS and CDR2 is YFSETQ. This CDR3 is 15 amino acids long. The V end lost 4 bases, the J end lost 0 bases, and 13 bases lay between the germline ends. CDR3 sequence (DNA): TGCGCCAGCAGCCGTACCAGCACCTCTAACTATGGCTACACCTTC. This sequence encodes CASSRTSTSNYGYTF.

The rearrangement uses TRBV5-8 and TRBJ1-2; 7 bases agree with TRBD1. Trimming removed 4 bases from V and 8 bases from J; junction bases left unmatched: 17. The CDR3 has 16 amino acids. Germline CDR1 is SGHTS and CDR2 is YDEGEE. This CDR3 is CASSPTGWGVYSGYTF. CDR3 bases: TGTGCCAGCAGCCCGACAGGGTGGGGGGTATATTCAGGCTACACCTTC. Full variable domain (rest looked up from reference TRBV5-8 and TRBJ1-2): EAGVTQSPTHLIKTRGQQATLRCSPISGHTSVYWYQQALGLGLQFLLWYDEGEERNRGNFPPRFSGRQFPNYSSELNVNALELEDSALYLCASSPTGWGVYSGYTFGSGTRLTVV.

The chain uses TRBV19 and TRBJ2-5; 13 nucleotides line up with TRBD2. The CDR3 covers 16 residues. V lost 5 bases to trimming and J lost 4 bases; unmatched junction nucleotides: 7. The germline V gene encodes CDR1 LNHDA and CDR2 SQIVND (reference sequence). The CDR3 protein is CASSRTSGGYIETQYF. In nucleotides, the CDR3 is TGTGCCAGTAGTCGGACTAGCGGGGGTTATATAGAGACCCAGTACTTC.

The chain recombines TRBV15 with TRBJ1-2; TRBD1 matches at 9 bases. V shed 3 bases, J shed 4 bases, and the junction held 9 bases outside the gene matches. The CDR3 has 16 amino acids. Germline V gene sequence: CDR1 LNHNV, CDR2 YYDKDF (reference sequence). This CDR3 reads CATSSEGQGGGYGYTF. In DNA form, the CDR3 reads TGTGCCACCAGCAGCGAGGGACAGGGTGGGGGCTATGGCTACACCTTC.

The chain combines TRBV19 with TRBJ1-1, with D possibly being TRBD1 (6 bases). The germline gives CDR1 LNHDA, CDR2 SQIVND (reference sequence). V lost 8 bases to trimming and J lost 1 base, with 20 bases between them. The CDR3 covers 16 residues. The CDR3 region is CASGPGDLNGNTEAFF. In nucleotides, the CDR3 is TGTGCCAGTGGGCCAGGGGACCTGAACGGGAACACTGAAGCTTTCTTT.

In this sample, this clone turned up once. This chain links TRBV5-5 with TRBJ2-4; 8 bases line up with TRBD1. V was clipped by 4 bases and J by 6 bases; unmatched bases: 12. There are 16 residues in the CDR3. Per the germline V gene, CDR1 is SGHKS and CDR2 is YYEKEE (reference sequence). The CDR3 spells CASSQYPGGEGNIQYF. CDR3 nucleotides: TGTGCCAGCAGCCAGTACCCAGGGGGCGAGGGAAACATTCAGTACTTC. The whole variable domain, remainder taken from reference TRBV5-5 and TRBJ2-4, is DAGVTQSPTHLIKTRGQQVTLRCSPISGHKSVSWYQQVLGQGPQFIFQYYEKEERGRGNFPDRFSARQFPNYSSELNVNALLLGDSALYLCASSQYPGGEGNIQYFGAGTRLSVL.

The V and J genes are TRBV9 and TRBJ2-2; a possible D gene is TRBD2 (6 bases). The V and J ends lost 0 bases and 6 bases respectively, with 12 bases between them. Germline-derived CDR1 and CDR2 are SGDLS and YYNGEE. The CDR3 sequence is 15 residues long. The CDR3 here is CASSVDDWGAGELFF. In nucleotides, the CDR3 is TGTGCCAGCAGCGTAGATGACTGGGGGGCCGGGGAGCTGTTTTTT. Drawing the rest from reference TRBV9 and TRBJ2-2, the complete variable domain is DSGVTQTPKHLITATGQRVTLRCSPRSGDLSVYWYQQSLDQGLQFLIQYYNGEERAKGNILERFSAQQFPDLHSELNLSSLELGDSALYFCASSVDDWGAGELFFGEGSRLTVL.

The rearrangement uses TRBV28 and TRBJ1-1, with D unresolved. CDR3 length equals 12 residues. Germline V CDR1 and CDR2: MDHEN, SYDVKM. The V end was cut by 4 bases, the J end by 4 bases, with 7 bases between. This CDR3 is CASSSMITEAFF. The CDR3 DNA reads as TGTGCCAGCAGTTCTATGATCACTGAAGCTTTCTTT.

Note on this clone: Its ends do not fully match the called genes, so a read error is possible. The V and J genes are TRBV6-1 and TRBJ1-5; D remains ambiguous. This CDR3 region has 14 residues. Germline CDR1 is MNHNS and CDR2 is SASEGT. The CDR3 protein is CASSESGSDQPQHF. Written as DNA, the CDR3 is TGTGCCAGCAGTGAATCAGGTAGCGATCAGCCCCAGCATTTT.

This chain connects TRBV7-9 to TRBJ2-7, with 8 positions matching TRBD1. V gave up 1 base and J gave up 4 bases; unmatched junction bases: 9. The length of the CDR3 is 16 residues. Germline V gene lookup returns CDR1 SEHNR and CDR2 FQNEAQ (reference sequence). The CDR3 DNA sequence: TGTGCCAGCAGCTTAGAAAGGGCAGGGGGCTGGTACGAGCAGTACTTC. Translation gives CASSLERAGGWYEQYF.

Points on this clone: The same CDR3 arises from other DNA sequences in this sample as well. V gene TRBV12-5 combines with J gene TRBJ2-2; D remains unclear. With 5 bases removed from V and 9 bases from J, the gap between germline ends came to 7 bases. Germline-derived CDR1 and CDR2 are LGHNT and FRNRAP. This CDR3 region has 11 residues. CDR3 DNA: TGTGCTAGTGGTCTGAGGCGGGAGCTGTTTTTT. Amino acids: CASGLRRELFF.

This clone was seen a handful of times. The V and J genes are TRBV19 and TRBJ1-1, with no clear D. This CDR3 is 15 amino acids long. Per germline, CDR1 LNHDA and CDR2 SQIVND (reference sequence). V was clipped by 5 bases and J by 3 bases, with 16 bases between them. The CDR3 here is CASSAGSNRDTEAFF. The CDR3, as DNA: TGTGCCAGTAGTGCCGGCTCAAATCGGGACACTGAAGCTTTCTTT.

The chain uses TRBV6-6 and TRBJ2-3; no definite D call. CDR3 size: 12 residues. Germline loops: CDR1 MNHNY, CDR2 SVGAGI (reference sequence). The V gene lost 8 bases and the J gene lost 2 bases, with 8 bases spanning the gap. CDR3 in amino acids: CASGGPTDTQYF. The CDR3 DNA sequence: TGTGCCAGCGGTGGTCCCACAGATACGCAGTATTTT.

The chain recombines TRBV11-2 with TRBJ1-6, with D uncertain. The V end was cut by 8 bases, the J end by 1 base, with 9 bases between. The CDR3 is 14 amino acids. CDR1 and CDR2 (germline): SGHAT, FQNNGV. Here the CDR3 DNA reads TGTGCCAGCGGGTTAGGGTCCTATAATTCACCCCTCCACTTT. This translates into CASGLGSYNSPLHF.

This chain uses TRBV18 with TRBJ1-2; 9 bases map to TRBD1. Germline CDR1 and CDR2: KGHSH and LQKENI. CDR3 length: 16 amino acids. The trim removed 0 bases at V and 4 bases at J, leaving 6 bases unmatched. The CDR3 sequence: CASSPPGTGHSYGYTF. DNA of the CDR3: TGTGCCAGCTCACCACCGGGGACAGGGCATAGCTATGGCTACACCTTC.

The V call is TRBV5-6, the J call TRBJ2-2; D unresolved. V was cut by 2 bases and J by 4 bases, with 3 bases left in between. Germline CDR1 is SGHDT and CDR2 is YYEEEE. The CDR3 has 12 residues. CDR3 coding DNA: TGTGCCAGCAGCTTCTTCACCGGGGAGCTGTTTTTT. Translation: CASSFFTGELFF.

This chain connects TRBV29-1 to TRBJ1-2, with TRBD1 identical over 7 bases. V was pared by 0 bases and J by 8 bases, with 12 bases of the junction left unmatched. The CDR3 runs to 15 residues. The V gene's germline CDR1 is SQVTM and CDR2 ANQGSEA. The CDR3 reads CSVEDPARGSRGYTF. Written as DNA, the CDR3 is TGCAGCGTTGAAGATCCGGCCAGGGGGTCTCGGGGCTACACCTTC.

The chain is built from TRBV7-9 and TRBJ2-3; perhaps TRBD1 as D (6 bases). Germline-derived CDR1 and CDR2 are SEHNR and FQNEAQ (reference sequence). Trimming took off 5 bases at V and 2 bases at J, with 20 bases between the two ends. CDR3 length equals 17 residues. CDR3 region: CASSPLSTGIITDTQYF. The DNA of the CDR3 is TGTGCCAGCAGCCCACTTAGTACAGGGATTATCACAGATACGCAGTATTTT.

This rearrangement joins TRBV29-1 to TRBJ1-2; no clear D. This CDR3 is built from 12 residues. Germline V gives CDR1 SQVTM, CDR2 ANQGSEA. V was cut by 5 bases and J by 5 bases, with 12 bases left in between. CDR3 sequence reads: CSVRWGAYGYTF. The CDR3 DNA reads TGCAGCGTTAGATGGGGAGCTTATGGCTACACCTTC.

The V call is TRBV11-2, the J call TRBJ2-7; D is perhaps TRBD1 (5 bases). The germline gives CDR1 SGHAT, CDR2 FQNNGV. The CDR3 runs 15 residues. V shed 2 bases and J shed 5 bases, with 16 bases lying between them. The CDR3 sequence: CASSLTPGPNDEQYF. The CDR3 bases are TGTGCCAGCAGCTTAACCCCAGGGCCGAATGACGAGCAGTACTTC. The variable domain in full, completed from reference TRBV11-2 and TRBJ2-7, reads EAGVAQSPRYKIIEKRQSVAFWCNPISGHATLYWYQQILGQGPKLLIQFQNNGVVDDSQLPKDRFSAERLKGVDSTLKIQPAKLEDSAVYLCASSLTPGPNDEQYFGPGTRLTVT.

This chain links TRBV18 with TRBJ2-7, with a possible D match to TRBD2 (5 bases). The length of the CDR3 is 15 residues. Trimming stripped 5 bases from V and 4 bases from J, with 18 bases between. Germline V gives CDR1 KGHSH, CDR2 LQKENI. For the CDR3, the DNA is TGTGCCAGCTCAGTGGCGGGTGATATCGGTTACGAGCAGTACTTC. Amino acid sequence: CASSVAGDIGYEQYF.

The chain is built from TRBV4-1 and TRBJ2-5; 9 bases are a match to TRBD2. J gave up 2 bases and V 1 base, and 5 bases lay outside the gene matches. The CDR3 contains 16 residues. Germline CDR1 and CDR2: MGHRA and YSYEKL. CDR3 sequence reads: CASSQGASGVQETQYF. The CDR3 bases are TGCGCCAGCAGCCAAGGTGCTAGCGGGGTACAAGAGACCCAGTACTTC.